The text below deals with one T cell receptor beta chain. The data stem from a study of shared clonotypes between healthy human individuals. The wider study: CD8 memory received one plate per donor, CD8 naive two, CD4 memory three and CD4 naive three.

Profiled with immunoSEQ multiplex PCR; TCRdb holds only in-frame clones, not every one. The sample carries 2 million to 3 million clones, roughly 93% recorded once. The sequencing input was naive CD4+ T cells from PBMCs. Regarding subset: CD45RA+ positively selected. This clonotype originated in a man in his late teens or twenties in good health. Some clones in this sample may be carry-over from other donors' samples.

CDR3 coding DNA: TGTGCCAGCAGCCCCCCGGACAGACGCTACGAGCAGTACTTC. Protein sequence: CASSPPDRRYEQYF. The chain combines TRBV7-3 with TRBJ2-7; TRBD1 is a possible D gene (6 bases). The CDR3 loop spans 14 amino acids. V dropped 5 bases and J dropped 3 bases, with 14 bases sitting between them. The germline gives CDR1 SGHTA, CDR2 FQGTGA.